The 13 T cell receptor beta chains presented below share a single source sample, sequenced in a study of blood T cell repertoires in COVID-19. Profiled with immunoSEQ multiplex PCR; TCRdb holds only in-frame clones, not every one. The repertoire holds hundreds of thousands of clones, around 90% seen once, with 3% to 3.5% in the top ten. The specimen sequenced was peripheral blood. The receptors were sampled from a man aged 60 to 75 with acute or convalescent COVID-19.

The genes are TRBV6-5 and TRBJ2-1; possible D gene TRBD2, 5 bases. The CDR3 sequence is 13 residues long. CDR1 MNHEY and CDR2 SVGAGI come from the germline V gene. Trimming took off 0 bases at V and 10 bases at J, with 10 bases between the two ends. In DNA form, the CDR3 reads TGTGCCAGCAGTTACTCGGGAGATCGGGAGCAGTTCTTC. Amino acids: CASSYSGDREQFF.

The V call is TRBV18, the J call TRBJ1-4, with a possible D match to TRBD1 (5 bases). CDR3 size: 15 residues. CDR1 is KGHSH and CDR2 is LQKENI in the germline V gene. Trimming removed 4 bases from V and 0 bases from J, with 9 bases in between. The CDR3 protein is CASSRYRSTNEKLFF. The CDR3 bases are TGTGCCAGCTCACGCTACAGGTCAACTAATGAAAAACTGTTTTTT.

The chain combines TRBV18 with TRBJ1-3, with TRBD1 matching over 7 bases. This CDR3 has 16 residues. The ends lost 3 bases at V and 0 bases at J; junction bases unmatched: 5. From germline, CDR1 is KGHSH and CDR2 LQKENI. The DNA for the CDR3 is TGTGCCAGCTCACCTCCTGGGACAGTCTCTGGAAACACCATATATTTT. Translating it yields CASSPPGTVSGNTIYF.

The chain links TRBV4-1 to TRBJ1-3; 7 nucleotides line up with TRBD1. The CDR3 loop spans 18 amino acids. Germline values: CDR1 MGHRA, CDR2 YSYEKL. The V and J ends lost 2 bases and 0 bases, in that order; junction bases with no gene match: 10. In nucleotides, the CDR3 is TGCGCCAGCAGCCAAATCGCAACAGGGGCTAACTCTGGAAACACCATATATTTT. Residues: CASSQIATGANSGNTIYF.

The V gene is TRBV7-9, the J gene TRBJ2-6; 8 positions agree with TRBD2. J lost 0 bases, V lost 1 base, and 5 bases had no gene match. There are 18 residues in the CDR3. The germline V gene has CDR1 SEHNR and CDR2 FQNEAQ (reference sequence). The CDR3 nucleotides read TGTGCCAGCAGCTTAGTGGGGACTAGGGACTCTGGGGCCAACGTCCTGACTTTC. It translates to CASSLVGTRDSGANVLTF.

The chain combines TRBV12-3 or TRBV12-4 with TRBJ2-7; TRBD1 might be the D (6 bases). Trimming cost V 6 bases and J 9 bases, with 18 bases left between them. The CDR3 covers 13 residues. CDR3: CASSIYRAGGQYF. CDR3 DNA: TGTGCCAGCAGCATCTACAGGGCGGGTGGGCAGTACTTC.

This clone was seen only once. The chain couples TRBV5-1 to TRBJ2-7; TRBD2 matches at 7 bases. The CDR3 has 14 residues. V was clipped by 2 bases and J by 0 bases; unmatched bases: 2. Per germline, CDR1 SGHRS and CDR2 YFSETQ. The CDR3 spells CASSFSGNSYEQYF. As DNA, the CDR3 is TGCGCCAGCAGCTTCAGCGGGAACTCCTACGAGCAGTACTTC.

The rearrangement uses TRBV28 and TRBJ1-5, with D perhaps TRBD1 (6 bases). The germline gives CDR1 MDHEN, CDR2 SYDVKM. Trimming removed 6 bases at V and 4 bases at J, with 16 bases between. The CDR3 is 15 amino acids. CDR3 sequence (DNA): TGTGCCAGCAGAACACAGGGAATACGGAATCAGCCCCAGCATTTT. Translation gives CASRTQGIRNQPQHF. The full variable domain, completed using reference TRBV28 and TRBJ1-5, is DVKVTQSSRYLVKRTGEKVFLECVQDMDHENMFWYRQDPGLGLRLIYFSYDVKMKEKGDIPEGYSVSREKKERFSLILESASTNQTSMYLCASRTQGIRNQPQHFGDGTRLSIL.

The chain has TRBV19 and TRBJ1-5; perhaps TRBD1 as D (6 bases). The germline gives CDR1 LNHDA, CDR2 SQIVND (reference sequence). Trimming shortened V by 8 bases and J by 4 bases, and 15 bases separated the two germline ends. This CDR3 contains 14 residues. DNA for the CDR3: TGTGCCAGTCATACGGGGCAGGGGAATCAGCCCCAGCATTTT. Amino acids: CASHTGQGNQPQHF.

The chain employs TRBV18 and TRBJ1-1; 9 bases match TRBD1. The CDR3 has 18 amino acids. Germline V gives CDR1 KGHSH, CDR2 LQKENI. V dropped 4 bases and J dropped 0; count of bases not matched to a gene: 12. The CDR3 reads CASSQRQGGGGMNTEAFF. DNA for the CDR3: TGTGCCAGCTCACAAAGACAGGGGGGAGGCGGGATGAACACTGAAGCTTTCTTT. Using reference TRBV18 and TRBJ1-1 for the parts outside the CDR3, the full variable domain is NAGVMQNPRHLVRRRGQEARLRCSPMKGHSHVYWYRQLPEEGLKFMVYLQKENIIDESGMPKERFSAEFPKEGPSILRIQQVVRGDSAAYFCASSQRQGGGGMNTEAFFGQGTRLTVV.

The V and J genes are TRBV11-3 and TRBJ2-1; a possible D gene is TRBD2 (5 bases). The germline V gene has CDR1 SGHNT and CDR2 YENEEA. Trimming removed 5 bases from V and 9 bases from J, with 17 bases in between. The CDR3 is made up of 14 amino acids. The CDR3, as DNA: TGTGCCAGCAGCGGTATCTCGGGGTTGAGTGAGCAGTTCTTC. Translated: CASSGISGLSEQFF.

This sequence joins TRBV27 and TRBJ1-1, with D uncertain. Trimming left V 4 bases short and J 0 bases short, with 6 bases between. This CDR3 has 13 residues. CDR1 is MNHEY and CDR2 is SMNVEV in the germline V gene (reference sequence). The CDR3 sequence is CASSSLLNTEAFF. DNA for the CDR3: TGTGCCAGCAGTTCTTTATTGAACACTGAAGCTTTCTTT.

The CDR3 DNA is TGTGCCAGCAGCGTCCGGTTTGGAGGGGGCGTGAACACTGAAGCTTTCTTT. Translation gives CASSVRFGGGVNTEAFF. V and J are TRBV9 and TRBJ1-1; 7 positions match TRBD1. CDR3 length: 17 amino acids. The germline V gene encodes CDR1 SGDLS and CDR2 YYNGEE. Germline trimming cut 2 bases from V and 0 bases from J; bases unmatched to any gene: 10.